A selection of T cell receptor beta chains follows, all from one sample in a study of T cells after yellow fever vaccination. Via MiXCR, TCRdb re-called the 5' RACE reads, giving one row per CDR3 protein. The sample has about 260,000 distinct CDR3 sequences, around 4.9% seen once. The sample in question was CD4+ T cells sorted from PBMCs, obtained on the day of the yellow fever booster vaccination. These receptors originate from a man aged 18 to 29 who received the YFV17D yellow fever vaccine. The conserved cysteine and the conserved F or W are not part of the CDR3 here.

v_gene	j_gene	CDR3aa
TRBV10-3	TRBJ2-3	AISEPSSTDTQY
TRBV2	TRBJ2-3	ASRERLAGEPTDTQY
TRBV11-2	TRBJ2-1	ASSKNGLAAYNEQF
TRBV4-1	TRBJ2-5	ASSQTLVGETQY
TRBV5-6	TRBJ2-3	ASSLFWLASVNTDTQY
TRBV12-3/TRBV12-4	TRBJ2-7	ASSSGQPSYEQY
TRBV12-3/TRBV12-4	TRBJ1-5	ASTPRVNQPQH
TRBV19	TRBJ2-2	ASTPEGLNPWTGELF
TRBV4-1	TRBJ2-5	ASSQRFQETQY
TRBV5-1	TRBJ2-1	ASSPGQGALLEQF
TRBV7-9	TRBJ2-3	ASTFRTAKSTDTQY
TRBV20-1	TRBJ2-1	SAPGGNLGRNEQF
TRBV11-3	TRBJ2-6	ASSLTSARFSGANVLT
TRBV24-1	TRBJ2-5	ATSDSSTGQETQY
TRBV27	TRBJ1-1	ASSLQGAKAF
TRBV9	TRBJ2-1	ASSATGALIHNEQF
TRBV7-9	TRBJ1-5	ASSSPTQPQH
TRBV5-4	TRBJ1-4	ASSPSRGPDGKLF
TRBV6-6	TRBJ1-2	ASSVSEGYGYT
TRBV7-7	TRBJ2-1	ASSLALAGEQF
TRBV25-1	TRBJ1-1	ASSSAPESRAF
TRBV18	TRBJ1-5	ASSPGGAYSNQPQH
TRBV12-3/TRBV12-4	TRBJ1-5	ASSRSRGGQPQH
TRBV12-3/TRBV12-4	TRBJ2-4	ASRLAGVRYGIQY
TRBV4-2	TRBJ2-1	ASSHGSGGSYNEQF
TRBV5-6	TRBJ2-3	ASSLGDRDRGTQY
TRBV7-2	TRBJ2-3	ASSLDRVADTQY
TRBV5-1	TRBJ2-7	ASSQTGGYEQY
TRBV7-9	TRBJ1-5	ASSSTGRNQPQH
TRBV12-3/TRBV12-4	TRBJ1-1	ASSPGQVLPEAF
TRBV19	TRBJ2-1	ASSIDRTSGGPQI
TRBV7-2	TRBJ2-1	ASSLVGTSGGANEQF
TRBV20-1	TRBJ2-3	SARDPGSGGAADTQY
TRBV14	TRBJ1-1	ASSQDWGYAF
TRBV12-3/TRBV12-4	TRBJ2-7	ASSLGNGEYEQY
TRBV10-1	TRBJ1-1	ASSETGSGNTEAF
TRBV18	TRBJ1-2	ASSPPAQNGYT
TRBV23-1	TRBJ1-5	ASSQPGQISNQPQH
TRBV4-3	TRBJ2-5	ASSELAGGTQY
TRBV10-1	TRBJ1-2	ASSESQGGGYT
TRBV11-2	TRBJ2-2	ASRILSQGTGGELF
TRBV20-1	TRBJ2-5	SARPLTSQETQY
TRBV5-1	TRBJ1-1	ASSLSAPNEAF
TRBV7-3	TRBJ2-7	ASSLNRGYEQY
TRBV12-3/TRBV12-4	TRBJ1-2	ASSLTVNYGYT
TRBV19	TRBJ2-3	ASNVRKDTRPY
TRBV27	TRBJ1-2	ASSVSDLRTDGYT
TRBV7-2	TRBJ2-1	ASSLDSGVYNEQF
TRBV15	TRBJ2-2	ATSREEELF